Below, 14 T cell receptor beta chains from the same sample are listed, as sequenced in a study of shared clonotypes between healthy human individuals. This table comes from immunoSEQ multiplex PCR, and its TCRdb copy is limited to in-frame clones, with some not included. The table includes fewer than 550,000 clones, over 60% detected once. The sequencing sample was made of PBMCs. These receptors were collected from a woman aged 40 to 50 in good health. Some clones in this sample may be carry-over from other donors' samples.

The chain is built from TRBV2 and TRBJ2-5; D is ambiguous. Deletions cut 3 bases from V and 6 bases from J, with 11 bases between. CDR1 and CDR2 from the germline V gene are SNHLY and FYNNEI. This CDR3 is built from 13 residues. The CDR3 region is CASSEGQHQTQYF. DNA for the CDR3: TGTGCCAGCAGTGAGGGTCAGCACCAGACCCAGTACTTC.

This clone was counted a few times. The chain employs TRBV5-6 and TRBJ1-2; D is undetermined. V lost 0 bases and J 2 bases, leaving 8 bases between the germline ends. There are 14 residues in the CDR3. Per the germline V gene, CDR1 is SGHDT and CDR2 is YYEEEE. This chain's CDR3 is CASSLEGPNYGYTF. DNA of the CDR3: TGTGCCAGCAGCTTGGAGGGCCCAAACTATGGCTACACCTTC.

The gene calls are TRBV2 and TRBJ1-2, with 7 positions matching TRBD1. Looked up from germline, CDR1 is SNHLY and CDR2 is FYNNEI. CDR3 length: 15 residues. V was pared by 0 bases and J by 3 bases, with 4 bases of the junction left unmatched. CDR3: CASSEAGQTYYGYTF. The CDR3 nucleotides read TGTGCCAGCAGTGAAGCGGGACAGACTTACTATGGCTACACCTTC.

This chain uses TRBV29-1 with TRBJ2-3; no clear D. Germline CDR1 and CDR2: SQVTM and ANQGSEA. The CDR3 is 15 amino acids. Deletions cut 0 bases from V and 4 bases from J, with 14 bases between. The CDR3 coding sequence is TGCAGCGTTGAAGACGTCCAGGTGGCCCCAGATACGCAGTATTTT. This codes for CSVEDVQVAPDTQYF.

The genes are TRBV7-2 and TRBJ1-5; weak D call: TRBD1 (5 bases). V was pared by 1 base and J by 7 bases, with 8 bases between. The germline V gene encodes CDR1 SGHTA and CDR2 FQGNSA. This CDR3 region has 13 residues. CDR3 DNA sequence: TGTGCCAGCAGCTTAGAAAGGGACCAGCCCCAGCATTTT. Residues: CASSLERDQPQHF.

This clone was seen only once. The CDR3 reads CASSLRLAGGYNEQFF. In DNA form, the CDR3 reads TGTGCCAGCAGCTTAAGACTAGCGGGAGGTTACAATGAGCAGTTCTTC. The chain joins TRBV7-3 to TRBJ2-1, with 13 positions matching TRBD2. With 1 base clipped from V and 4 bases from J, the junction kept 1 base outside the gene matches. The CDR3 is made up of 16 amino acids. Per germline, CDR1 SGHTA and CDR2 FQGTGA.

V and J are TRBV29-1 and TRBJ1-4; D not resolved. V was shortened by 4 bases and J by 5 bases, with 8 bases between the two germline ends. The CDR3 sequence is 12 residues long. Per the germline V gene, CDR1 is SQVTM and CDR2 is ANQGSEA. CDR3 residues: CSVAPVNEKLFF. The CDR3 nucleotides are TGCAGCGTTGCTCCGGTGAATGAAAAACTGTTTTTT.

This chain uses TRBV23-1 with TRBJ1-2; D not resolved. TRBV23-1 is an ORF for which the function is uncertain. Trimming pared 0 bases from V and 6 bases from J, leaving 17 bases between. The CDR3 is 16 residues long. CDR3 bases: TGCGCCAGCAGTCAATCGGAGGTCATCGGACTGGATGGCTACACCTTC. It codes for CASSQSEVIGLDGYTF.

The rearrangement joins TRBV29-1 to TRBJ1-1, with D unresolved. Germline loops: CDR1 SQVTM, CDR2 ANQGSEA. Trimming took off 5 bases at V and 3 bases at J, with 16 bases between the two ends. The CDR3 is 14 residues long. The CDR3, as DNA: TGCAGCGTTCTCCAGACAACAACGGACACTGAAGCTTTCTTT. Protein product: CSVLQTTTDTEAFF.

This clone was seen a handful of times. This sequence joins TRBV4-1 and TRBJ2-1; TRBD2 agrees at 7 bases. V lost 4 bases to trimming and J lost 4 bases; unmatched junction nucleotides: 10. There are 16 residues in the CDR3. Germline-derived CDR1 and CDR2 are MGHRA and YSYEKL. The CDR3 region has the DNA TGCGCCAGCAGCCCACTGGTAGCGGGTTTATACAATGAGCAGTTCTTC. It is translated as CASSPLVAGLYNEQFF.

The chain couples TRBV28 to TRBJ2-7; 10 bases are shared with TRBD2. Germline CDR1 is MDHEN and CDR2 is SYDVKM. Trimming at V came to 5 bases and at J to 1 base, leaving 2 bases not matched to a gene. This CDR3 has 14 amino acids. CDR3 sequence reads: CASSSGRASYEQYF. CDR3 nucleotides: TGTGCCAGCAGTAGCGGGAGGGCTTCCTACGAGCAGTACTTC.

J is TRBJ2-2 and V is TRBV2, with D possibly TRBD2 on 6 matching bases. This CDR3 region has 13 residues. Between the trimmed V and J ends, which lost 6 bases and 4 bases, there was a span of 9 bases. CDR1 and CDR2 (germline): SNHLY, FYNNEI. CDR3 in amino acids: CASRAGSTGELFF. The CDR3 nucleotides read TGTGCCAGCAGGGCGGGAAGCACCGGGGAGCTGTTTTTT.

This clone was seen just once. The V call is TRBV11-2, the J call TRBJ2-3; D might be TRBD1 or TRBD2, each matching 5 bases. The CDR3 spans 14 residues. The germline gives CDR1 SGHAT, CDR2 FQNNGV. V dropped 5 bases and J dropped 2 bases, with 11 bases sitting between them. The CDR3 protein is CASSPGTITDTQYF. CDR3 nucleotides: TGTGCCAGCAGCCCCGGGACCATCACAGATACGCAGTATTTT.

CDR3 sequence: CATSRATDGYTF. Here the CDR3 DNA reads TGTGCCACCAGCAGAGCTACGGATGGCTACACCTTC. The rearrangement links TRBV15 to TRBJ1-2, with D uncertain. V was trimmed by 1 base and J by 6 bases, leaving 6 bases between them. The CDR3 sequence is 12 residues long. Germline V lookup: CDR1 LNHNV, CDR2 YYDKDF (reference sequence).